The T cell receptor beta chain described here comes from a study of blood T cell repertoires in COVID-19. CDR1 and CDR2 (germline): LNHDA, SQIVND (reference sequence). This CDR3 has 15 amino acids. Trimming stripped 3 bases from V and 1 base from J, with 9 bases between. Per the original data handling: Estimation of nucleated cell counts relied on the amplification of reference gene primers. Generated by immunoSEQ multiplex PCR, the TCRdb table keeps only in-frame clones and is missing some. The V and J calls and the clone size are those of that table, but D and trimming were determined from the DNA. The table records around 390,000 clones, about 83% of them present only once. This clone is a singleton in its sample.

The rearrangement links TRBV19 to TRBJ1-4; D is unclear. The TCR sequence derives from a woman in her fifties or sixties who had recovered from COVID-19. Material: PBMCs or T cells enriched from blood (not recorded which). In DNA form, the CDR3 reads TGTGCCAGTAGTATTGCCAGAAGAACTAATGAAAAACTGTTTTTT. Translating it yields CASSIARRTNEKLFF. Drawing the rest from reference TRBV19 and TRBJ1-4, the complete variable domain is DGGITQSPKYLFRKEGQNVTLSCEQNLNHDAMYWYRQDPGQGLRLIYYSQIVNDFQKGDIAEGYSVSREKKESFPLTVTSAQKNPTAFYLCASSIARRTNEKLFFGSGTQLSVL.